The 5 T cell receptor beta chains reported below all come from one sample, sequenced in a study of post-analysis software for immune sequencing data. TCR beta cDNA libraries had unique molecular identifiers. TCRdb re-analysed the PCR reads in MiXCR, keeping a single row per CDR3 protein. Among hundreds of thousands of distinct CDR3 sequences listed, 53% were seen once. Antigen specificity for these receptors is unknown. Study findings and constraints: Relative to controls, patients had several TRBV segments at higher frequency, with TRBV5-6, TRBV5-1 and TRBV20-1 among these.

The source material was blood. The receptors here all came from a girl aged 10-17 years with multiple sclerosis.

The rearrangement uses TRBV20-1 and TRBJ2-7; D is perhaps TRBD2 (5 bases). The end of the DNA aligns better with TRBJ2-5, so the J call may be wrong. Germline V gene lookup returns CDR1 DFQATT and CDR2 SNEGSKA (reference sequence). The CDR3 contains 14 residues. The CDR3 DNA follows: TGCAGTGCCGTTAGTGGGCCCGCTCGGGGGACCCAGTACTTC. It codes for CSAVSGPARGTQYF.

This clonotype has only a few counts. The chain employs TRBV29-1 and TRBJ2-1; 10 nucleotides align to TRBD2. Trimming took 6 bases from V and 2 from J; bases not matched to a gene: 10. Germline V gives CDR1 SQVTM, CDR2 ANQGSEA. The CDR3 sequence is 16 residues long. The CDR3 region is CSVHSPAGGAYNEQFF. In nucleotides, the CDR3 is TGCAGCGTCCACTCACCAGCGGGGGGGGCCTACAATGAGCAGTTCTTC.

This clonotype appeared a few times. This chain links TRBV7-9 with TRBJ2-7, with 7 nucleotides matching TRBD1. Germline CDR1 reads SEHNR; CDR2 reads FQNEAQ (reference sequence). J lost 4 bases, V lost 2 bases, and 5 bases had no gene match. The CDR3 consists of 14 residues. For the CDR3, the DNA is TGTGCCAGCAGCTTATCGGGACAGAAATACGAGCAGTACTTC. This encodes CASSLSGQKYEQYF.

This clonotype was recorded a few times. The rearrangement uses TRBV9 and TRBJ2-4; D perhaps matches TRBD2 (7 bases). The J call is doubtful: the DNA matches TRBJ2-5 better. Germline assignment: CDR1 SGDLS and CDR2 YYNGEE. This CDR3 is 13 amino acids long. CDR3 protein: CASSVRGGETQYF. The CDR3 nucleotides are TGTGCCAGCAGCGTCAGGGGAGGGGAGACCCAGTACTTC.

The rearrangement joins TRBV20-1 to TRBJ2-5; D unresolved. The CDR3 covers 12 residues. Trimming stripped 3 bases from V and 3 bases from J, with 8 bases between. CDR1 and CDR2 (germline): DFQATT, SNEGSKA (reference sequence). CDR3 sequence: CSASSAEETQYF. The CDR3 coding sequence is TGCAGTGCTAGCAGCGCCGAAGAGACCCAGTACTTC.